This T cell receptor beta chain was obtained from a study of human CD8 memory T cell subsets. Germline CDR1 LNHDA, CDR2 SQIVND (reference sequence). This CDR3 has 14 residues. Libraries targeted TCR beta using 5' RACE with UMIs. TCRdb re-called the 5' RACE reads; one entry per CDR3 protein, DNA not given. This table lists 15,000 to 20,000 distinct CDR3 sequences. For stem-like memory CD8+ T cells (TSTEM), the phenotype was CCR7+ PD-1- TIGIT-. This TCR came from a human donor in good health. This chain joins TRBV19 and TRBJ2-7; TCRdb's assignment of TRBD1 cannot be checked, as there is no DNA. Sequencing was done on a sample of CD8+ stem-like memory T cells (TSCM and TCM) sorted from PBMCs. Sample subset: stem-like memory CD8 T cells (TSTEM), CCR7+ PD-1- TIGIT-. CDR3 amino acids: CASSPGAARYEQYF.